This T cell receptor beta chain was recovered during a study of T cells after yellow fever vaccination. Study-level points and caveats: Clones from primary vaccination mostly reappeared after the booster (around 97% CD4, under 90% CD8). Peaking on day 5 versus 15, the secondary response was faster but weaker.

On this clonotype: No antigen is known for it.

The germline CDR1 and CDR2 sequences are MGHDK and SYGVNS. V shed 6 bases, J shed 1 base, and the junction held 8 bases outside the gene matches. This CDR3 has 15 residues. A single record per CDR3 protein comes from TCRdb applying MiXCR to the 5' RACE reads. The top ten clones hold 15% to 20% of a sample with 500,000 to 650,000 distinct CDR3 sequences, roughly 17% of them seen once. The chain combines TRBV25-1 with TRBJ1-1; 7 positions agree with TRBD1. Specimen: PBMCs, collected 5 to 6 days after the first yellow fever vaccination. The receptor comes from a man between 18 and 29 years old who received the YFV17D yellow fever vaccine. CDR3: CASRRTGGGNTEAFF. Written as DNA, the CDR3 is TGTGCCAGCAGAAGGACAGGAGGGGGGAACACTGAAGCTTTCTTT.